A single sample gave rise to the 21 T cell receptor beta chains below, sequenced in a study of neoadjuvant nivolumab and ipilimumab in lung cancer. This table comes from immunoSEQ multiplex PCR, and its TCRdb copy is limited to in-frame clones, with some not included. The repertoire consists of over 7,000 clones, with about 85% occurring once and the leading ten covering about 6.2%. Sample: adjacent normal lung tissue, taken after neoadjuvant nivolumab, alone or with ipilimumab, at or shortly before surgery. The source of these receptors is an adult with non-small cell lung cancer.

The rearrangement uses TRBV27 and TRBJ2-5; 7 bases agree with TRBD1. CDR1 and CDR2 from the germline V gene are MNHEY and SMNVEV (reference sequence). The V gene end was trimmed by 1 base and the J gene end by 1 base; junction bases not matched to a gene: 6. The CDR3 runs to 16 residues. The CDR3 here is CASSLYQSGGQETQYF. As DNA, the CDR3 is TGTGCCAGCAGTTTATATCAGTCAGGGGGCCAAGAGACCCAGTACTTC.

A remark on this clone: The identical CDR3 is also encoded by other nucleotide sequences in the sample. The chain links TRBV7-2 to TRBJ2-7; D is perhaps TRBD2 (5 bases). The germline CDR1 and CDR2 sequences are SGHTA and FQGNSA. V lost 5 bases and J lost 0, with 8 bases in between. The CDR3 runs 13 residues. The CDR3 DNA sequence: TGTGCCAGCAGCCCGGGGTTCTCCTACGAGCAGTACTTC. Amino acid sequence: CASSPGFSYEQYF.

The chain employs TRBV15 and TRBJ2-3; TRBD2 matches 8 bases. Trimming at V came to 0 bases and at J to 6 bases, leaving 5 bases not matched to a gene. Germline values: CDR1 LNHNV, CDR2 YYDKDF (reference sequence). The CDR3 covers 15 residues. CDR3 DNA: TGTGCCACCAGCAGAGATCCGGTAGCGGGGGATACGCAGTATTTT. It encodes CATSRDPVAGDTQYF. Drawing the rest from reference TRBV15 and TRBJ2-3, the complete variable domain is DAMVIQNPRYQVTQFGKPVTLSCSQTLNHNVMYWYQQKSSQAPKLLFHYYDKDFNNEADTPDNFQSRRPNTSFCFLDIRSPGLGDTAMYLCATSRDPVAGDTQYFGPGTRLTVL.

This CDR3 reads CASSLVVNTEAFF. CDR3 coding DNA: TGTGCCAGCAGCTTGGTAGTGAACACTGAAGCTTTCTTT. The chain combines TRBV5-6 with TRBJ1-1; D is undetermined. Trimming left V 0 bases short and J 0 bases short, with 3 bases between. Germline-derived CDR1 and CDR2 are SGHDT and YYEEEE. This CDR3 comprises 13 residues.

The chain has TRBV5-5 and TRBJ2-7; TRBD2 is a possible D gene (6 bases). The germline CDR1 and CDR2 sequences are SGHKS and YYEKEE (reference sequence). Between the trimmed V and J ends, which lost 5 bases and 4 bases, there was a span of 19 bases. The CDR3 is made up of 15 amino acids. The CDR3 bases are TGTGCCAGCAGTTCTGAGGGGTTTGGGAGGTACGAGCAGTACTTC. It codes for CASSSEGFGRYEQYF.

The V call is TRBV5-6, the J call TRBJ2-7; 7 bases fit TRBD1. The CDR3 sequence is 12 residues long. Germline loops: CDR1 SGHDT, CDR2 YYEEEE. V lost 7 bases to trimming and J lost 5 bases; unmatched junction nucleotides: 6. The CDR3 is CASGQGVDEQYF. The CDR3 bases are TGTGCCAGCGGCCAGGGGGTCGACGAGCAGTACTTC.

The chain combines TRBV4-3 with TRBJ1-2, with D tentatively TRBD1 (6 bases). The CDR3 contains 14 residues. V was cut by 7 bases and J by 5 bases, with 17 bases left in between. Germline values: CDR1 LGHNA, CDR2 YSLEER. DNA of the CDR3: TGCGCCAGCACCAGTGAGGGGGGGGCTTATGGCTACACCTTC. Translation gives CASTSEGGAYGYTF.

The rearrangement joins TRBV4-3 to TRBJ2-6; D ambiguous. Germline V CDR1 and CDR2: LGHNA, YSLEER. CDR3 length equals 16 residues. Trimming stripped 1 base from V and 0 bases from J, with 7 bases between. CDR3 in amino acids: CASSQVPTSGANVLTF. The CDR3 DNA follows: TGCGCCAGCAGCCAAGTACCCACCTCTGGGGCCAACGTCCTGACTTTC.

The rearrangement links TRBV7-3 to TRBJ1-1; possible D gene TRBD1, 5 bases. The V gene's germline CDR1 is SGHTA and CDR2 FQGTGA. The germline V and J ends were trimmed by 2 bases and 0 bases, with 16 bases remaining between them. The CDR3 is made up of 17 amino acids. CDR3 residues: CASSLLPLGTVNTEAFF. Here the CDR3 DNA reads TGTGCCAGCAGCTTACTACCCCTCGGGACTGTGAACACTGAAGCTTTCTTT. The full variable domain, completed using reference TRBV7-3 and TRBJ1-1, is GAGVSQTPSNKVTEKGKYVELRCDPISGHTALYWYRQSLGQGPEFLIYFQGTGAADDSGLPNDRFFAVRPEGSVSTLKIQRTERGDSAVYLCASSLLPLGTVNTEAFFGQGTRLTVV.

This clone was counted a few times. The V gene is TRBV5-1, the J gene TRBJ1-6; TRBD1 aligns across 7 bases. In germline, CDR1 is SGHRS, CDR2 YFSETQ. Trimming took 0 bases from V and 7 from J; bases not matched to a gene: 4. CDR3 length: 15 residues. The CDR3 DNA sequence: TGCGCCAGCAGCTTGGATTCGACAGGGAATTCACCCCTCCACTTT. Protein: CASSLDSTGNSPLHF.

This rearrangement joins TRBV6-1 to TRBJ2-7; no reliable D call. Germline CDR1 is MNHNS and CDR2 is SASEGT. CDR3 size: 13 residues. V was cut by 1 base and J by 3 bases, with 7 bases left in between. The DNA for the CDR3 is TGTGCCAGCAGTGAAGAGCGCAGCTACGAGCAGTACTTC. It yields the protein CASSEERSYEQYF.

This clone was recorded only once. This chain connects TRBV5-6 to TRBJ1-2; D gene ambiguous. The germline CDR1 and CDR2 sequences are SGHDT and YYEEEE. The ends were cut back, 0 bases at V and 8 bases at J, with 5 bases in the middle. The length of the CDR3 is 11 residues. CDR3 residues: CASSLGEGYTF. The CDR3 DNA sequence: TGTGCCAGCAGCTTGGGGGAAGGCTACACCTTC.

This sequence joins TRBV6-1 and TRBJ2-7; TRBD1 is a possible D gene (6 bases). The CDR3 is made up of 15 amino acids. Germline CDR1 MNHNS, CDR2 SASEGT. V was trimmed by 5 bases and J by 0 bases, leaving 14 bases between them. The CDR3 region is CASSRAAGVSYEQYF. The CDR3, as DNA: TGTGCCAGCAGTAGGGCGGCAGGGGTCTCCTACGAGCAGTACTTC.

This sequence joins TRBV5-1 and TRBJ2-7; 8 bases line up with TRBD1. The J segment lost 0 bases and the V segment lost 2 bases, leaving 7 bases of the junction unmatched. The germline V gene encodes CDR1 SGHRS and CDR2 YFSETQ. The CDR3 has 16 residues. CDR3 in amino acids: CASSFTSGQASYEQYF. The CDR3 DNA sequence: TGCGCCAGCAGCTTTACATCGGGACAGGCCTCCTACGAGCAGTACTTC.

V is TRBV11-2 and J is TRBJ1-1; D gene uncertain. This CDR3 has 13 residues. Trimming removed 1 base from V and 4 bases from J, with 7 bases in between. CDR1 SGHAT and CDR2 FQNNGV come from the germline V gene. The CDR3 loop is CASSLGVGTEAFF. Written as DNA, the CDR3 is TGTGCCAGCAGCTTAGGGGTGGGCACTGAAGCTTTCTTT.

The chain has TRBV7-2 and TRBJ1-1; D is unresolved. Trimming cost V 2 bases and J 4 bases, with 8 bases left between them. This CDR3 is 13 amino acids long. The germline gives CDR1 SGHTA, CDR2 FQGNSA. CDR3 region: CASSLSGGTEAFF. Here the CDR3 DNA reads TGTGCCAGCAGCTTATCTGGCGGCACTGAAGCTTTCTTT.

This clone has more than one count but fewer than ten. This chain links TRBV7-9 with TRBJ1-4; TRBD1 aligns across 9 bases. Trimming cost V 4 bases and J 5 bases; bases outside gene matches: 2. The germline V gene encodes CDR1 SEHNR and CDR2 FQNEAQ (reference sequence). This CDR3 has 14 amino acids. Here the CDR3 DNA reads TGTGCCAGCAGCTCCGGGACAGGGAATGAAAAACTGTTTTTT. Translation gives CASSSGTGNEKLFF.

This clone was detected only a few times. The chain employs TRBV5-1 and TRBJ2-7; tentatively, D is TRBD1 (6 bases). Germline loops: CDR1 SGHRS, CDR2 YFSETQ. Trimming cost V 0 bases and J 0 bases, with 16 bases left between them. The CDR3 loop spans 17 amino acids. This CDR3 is CASSLAGIDRRSYEQYF. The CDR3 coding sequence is TGCGCCAGCAGCTTGGCCGGTATCGACAGGCGCTCCTACGAGCAGTACTTC.

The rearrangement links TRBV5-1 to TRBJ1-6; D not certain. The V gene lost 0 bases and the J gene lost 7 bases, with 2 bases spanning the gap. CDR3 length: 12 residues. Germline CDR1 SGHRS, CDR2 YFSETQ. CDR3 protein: CASSLENSPLHF. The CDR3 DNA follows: TGCGCCAGCAGCTTGGAGAATTCACCCCTCCACTTT.

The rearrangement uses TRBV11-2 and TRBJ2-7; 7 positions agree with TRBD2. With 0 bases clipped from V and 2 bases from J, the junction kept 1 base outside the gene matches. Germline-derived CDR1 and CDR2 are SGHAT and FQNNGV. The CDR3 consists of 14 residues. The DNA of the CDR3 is TGTGCCAGCAGCTTAGAACGGGGGGCCTACGAGCAGTACTTC. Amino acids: CASSLERGAYEQYF. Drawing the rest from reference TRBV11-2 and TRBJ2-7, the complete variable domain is EAGVAQSPRYKIIEKRQSVAFWCNPISGHATLYWYQQILGQGPKLLIQFQNNGVVDDSQLPKDRFSAERLKGVDSTLKIQPAKLEDSAVYLCASSLERGAYEQYFGPGTRLTVT.

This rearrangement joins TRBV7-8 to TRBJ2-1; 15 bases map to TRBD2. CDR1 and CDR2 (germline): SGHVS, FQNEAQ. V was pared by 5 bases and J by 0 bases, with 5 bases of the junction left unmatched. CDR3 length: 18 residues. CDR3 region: CASSPRTSGGDSYNEQFF. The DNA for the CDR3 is TGTGCCAGCAGCCCGCGGACTAGCGGGGGGGACTCCTACAATGAGCAGTTCTTC.